A single sample gave rise to the 23 T cell receptor beta chains below, sequenced in a study of T cell repertoires in cytomegalovirus infection. TCRdb ran MiXCR on the reads and lists one entry per CDR3 protein. The table shows a few hundred thousand distinct CDR3 sequences, with over 7.5% occurring only once. Sequencing was done on a sample of PBMCs. These receptors were obtained from a human donor in good health (CMV status not recorded). Some clones in this sample may be carry-over from other donors' samples.

The chain combines TRBV11-3 with TRBJ2-4; D is ambiguous. Trimming stripped 6 bases from V and 7 bases from J, with 10 bases between. The CDR3 consists of 12 residues. Per germline, CDR1 SGHNT and CDR2 YENEEA. The CDR3 DNA reads TGTGCCAGCAGTTCTGGTCGGAACATTCAGTACTTC. As protein: CASSSGRNIQYF.

This clonotype has at least ten counts. The rearrangement joins TRBV28 to TRBJ2-3; 9 bases agree with TRBD2. Unmatched junction bases numbered 9, after V lost 2 bases and J lost 9 bases. From germline, CDR1 is MDHEN and CDR2 SYDVKM. This CDR3 comprises 15 residues. The CDR3 loop reads CASSLPAGGPRTQYF. The CDR3 nucleotides are TGTGCCAGCAGTTTACCCGCGGGAGGGCCGCGCACGCAGTATTTT.

This clonotype was seen a handful of times. This rearrangement joins TRBV4-3 to TRBJ2-1; possible D gene TRBD1, 6 bases. The CDR3 is 17 amino acids. Germline loops: CDR1 LGHNA, CDR2 YSLEER. The V end lost 0 bases, the J end lost 6 bases, and 18 bases lay between the germline ends. CDR3 DNA: TGCGCCAGCAGCCAAGATCCAGGGGCTAGCACGGCCAATGAGCAGTTCTTC. It yields the protein CASSQDPGASTANEQFF.

The chain joins TRBV11-1 to TRBJ2-7; TRBD1 aligns across 10 bases. Trimming cost V 5 bases and J 6 bases; bases outside gene matches: 10. The length of the CDR3 is 15 residues. CDR1 and CDR2 from the germline V gene are SGHAT and FQDESV (reference sequence). The CDR3 coding sequence is TGTGCCAGCAGCGCCCGGGACAGGGGATCGGGCGAGCAGTACTTC. Its protein product is CASSARDRGSGEQYF.

This chain uses TRBV5-5 with TRBJ1-5; 7 nucleotides agree with TRBD1. V lost 4 bases to trimming and J lost 4 bases; unmatched junction nucleotides: 5. Germline values: CDR1 SGHKS, CDR2 YYEKEE (reference sequence). The CDR3 covers 14 residues. CDR3 nucleotides: TGTGCCAGCAGCCGAGAGGGGGCAAATCAGCCCCAGCATTTT. Translation: CASSREGANQPQHF.

This clonotype was counted many times. The V gene is TRBV19, the J gene TRBJ2-7; 11 nucleotides align to TRBD2. After removal of 8 bases from V and 7 bases from J, the junction contained 13 bases not matched to a gene. The germline CDR1 and CDR2 sequences are LNHDA and SQIVND (reference sequence). The CDR3 runs to 15 residues. CDR3 loop: CASSLVTSGSKEQYF. The CDR3 DNA sequence: TGTGCCAGTTCACTGGTTACTAGCGGGAGTAAGGAGCAGTACTTC.

This clonotype was found many times. The V and J genes are TRBV6-2 or TRBV6-3 and TRBJ1-1; D is unclear. The CDR3 is 14 residues long. Germline V CDR1 and CDR2: MNHEY, SVGEGT. V was pared by 4 bases and J by 1 base, with 10 bases between. This CDR3 reads CASSLGGKNTEAFF. The CDR3 DNA sequence: TGTGCCAGCAGTTTGGGCGGCAAGAACACTGAAGCTTTCTTT.

The sample holds a few counts of this clonotype. The V gene is TRBV10-2, the J gene TRBJ2-5, with D perhaps matching TRBD1 or TRBD2 (5 bases each). Germline CDR1 WSHSY, CDR2 SAAADI. Trimming took 6 bases from V and 0 from J, leaving 11 bases between them. This CDR3 is built from 14 residues. The CDR3 reads CASRPGPYQETQYF. In nucleotides, the CDR3 is TGCGCCAGCAGGCCGGGACCCTACCAAGAGACCCAGTACTTC.

Comments on this clonotype: A much larger clone lies a single base off, so this may be a read error. This likely comes from a read error, as the CDR3 has no conserved phenylalanine or tryptophan at its end. The chain is built from TRBV5-6 and TRBJ2-7; 13 bases fit TRBD2. Germline assignment: CDR1 SGHDT and CDR2 YYEEEE. The CDR3 length is 15 residues. V shed 2 bases, J shed 2 bases, and the junction held 1 base outside the gene matches. The DNA of the CDR3 is TGTGCCAGCAGCTTCGGACTAGCGGGGGCCTACGAGCAGTACTAC. Translating gives CASSFGLAGAYEQYY.

With respect to this clonotype: This may arise from a read error, as a much more abundant clone is one base away. CDR3 DNA: TGTGCCAGCAGCTTCGCCGGGACAGGGGGCTGGGATGGCTACACCTTC. Encoded protein: CASSFAGTGGWDGYTF. This sequence joins TRBV7-2 and TRBJ1-2, with 12 positions matching TRBD1. The CDR3 consists of 16 residues. V lost 3 bases and J lost 6; bases outside the gene matches: 8. Looked up from germline, CDR1 is SGHTA and CDR2 is FQGNSA. Based on the CDR3 plus reference TRBV7-2 and TRBJ1-2, the full variable domain is GAGVSQSPSNKVTEKGKDVELRCDPISGHTALYWYRQSLGQGLEFLIYFQGNSAPDKSGLPSDRFSAERTGGSVSTLTIQRTQQEDSAVYLCASSFAGTGGWDGYTFGSGTRLTVV.

The rearrangement links TRBV6-5 to TRBJ1-1; no clear D gene. Germline lookup yields CDR1 MNHEY and CDR2 SVGAGI. V was clipped by 7 bases and J by 8 bases, with 14 bases between them. This CDR3 contains 12 residues. The CDR3 DNA follows: TGTGCCAGCAATTCGAGAGGTTCGGAAGCTTTCTTT. Translated, it gives CASNSRGSEAFF.

There are a few counts of this clonotype. The chain links TRBV11-2 to TRBJ2-6; perhaps TRBD1 as D (6 bases). Germline assignment: CDR1 SGHAT and CDR2 FQNNGV. The CDR3 has 17 amino acids. Trimming left V 5 bases short and J 0 bases short, with 14 bases between. CDR3 DNA: TGTGCCAGCAGCCTCTCAGGGGTCTCCTCTGGGGCCAACGTCCTGACTTTC. Translating it yields CASSLSGVSSGANVLTF.

This clonotype was recorded many times. This rearrangement joins TRBV7-9 to TRBJ2-7; either TRBD1 or TRBD2 may supply D (5 bases each). Germline V gives CDR1 SEHNR, CDR2 FQNEAQ (reference sequence). CDR3 size: 12 residues. The V end lost 5 bases, the J end lost 6 bases, and 11 bases lay between the germline ends. DNA of the CDR3: TGTGCCAGCAGCGGGGCGGGTCGCGAGCAGTACTTC. It is translated as CASSGAGREQYF. The full variable domain, completed using reference TRBV7-9 and TRBJ2-7, is DTGVSQNPRHKITKRGQNVTFRCDPISEHNRLYWYRQTLGQGPEFLTYFQNEAQLEKSRLLSDRFSAERPKGSFSTLEIQRTEQGDSAMYLCASSGAGREQYFGPGTRLTVT.

In this sample, this clonotype turned up many times. This sequence joins TRBV7-6 and TRBJ2-3, with TRBD2 matching 7 bases. This CDR3 region has 14 residues. Losses at the gene ends were 4 bases for V and 3 bases for J; bases not matched to a gene: 4. CDR1 is SGHVS, CDR2 FNYEAQ, per germline. The CDR3 reads CASSYQGGTDTQYF. The DNA of the CDR3 is TGTGCCAGCAGCTATCAGGGAGGGACAGATACGCAGTATTTT.

This clonotype was recorded at least ten times. This chain joins TRBV2 and TRBJ2-2; TRBD1 matches 10 bases. The V segment lost 5 bases and the J segment 5 bases; nucleotides outside the gene matches: 8. The CDR3 contains 16 residues. Per the germline V gene, CDR1 is SNHLY and CDR2 is FYNNEI. CDR3 DNA sequence: TGTGCCAGCAGTCATCCGGGACAGGGGTCAACCGGGGAGCTGTTTTTT. This codes for CASSHPGQGSTGELFF.

This clonotype was observed at least ten times. The chain is built from TRBV3-1 and TRBJ1-1; 7 bases are a match to TRBD1. J lost 0 bases, V lost 6 bases, and 10 bases had no gene match. The CDR3 runs 16 residues. Looked up from germline, CDR1 is LGHDT and CDR2 is YNNKEL (reference sequence). The CDR3: CASSRGVGQMNTEAFF. The CDR3 DNA follows: TGTGCCAGCAGTCGGGGGGTGGGACAGATGAACACTGAAGCTTTCTTT.

This clonotype showed up many times. This chain joins TRBV7-2 and TRBJ1-1; 8 bases fit TRBD1. Germline assignment: CDR1 SGHTA and CDR2 FQGNSA. J gave up 5 bases and V 4 bases, and 6 bases lay outside the gene matches. This CDR3 contains 14 residues. The CDR3 loop is CASSSGQGITEAFF. CDR3 DNA sequence: TGTGCCAGCAGCTCCGGACAGGGAATAACTGAAGCTTTCTTT.

In its sample, this clonotype was seen a few times. The chain employs TRBV2 and TRBJ2-2; 10 bases map to TRBD2. The CDR3 consists of 15 residues. Germline CDR1 reads SNHLY; CDR2 reads FYNNEI. The J segment lost 3 bases and the V segment lost 6 bases, leaving 4 bases of the junction unmatched. The CDR3 DNA reads TGTGCCAGCAGGGGGGGACTAGCGTACACCGGGGAGCTGTTTTTT. It yields the protein CASRGGLAYTGELFF.

The rearrangement joins TRBV7-2 to TRBJ2-4; D is possibly TRBD1 (6 bases). The CDR3 has 11 residues. From germline, CDR1 is SGHTA and CDR2 FQGNSA. V lost 5 bases to trimming and J lost 9 bases, with 8 bases between them. CDR3 loop: CASSLGGIQYF. The CDR3 bases are TGTGCCAGCAGCCTAGGGGGCATTCAGTACTTC. Variable domain in full (rest from reference TRBV7-2 and TRBJ2-4): GAGVSQSPSNKVTEKGKDVELRCDPISGHTALYWYRQSLGQGLEFLIYFQGNSAPDKSGLPSDRFSAERTGGSVSTLTIQRTQQEDSAVYLCASSLGGIQYFGAGTRLSVL.

About this clonotype: This could be a read error, since a much larger clone is one nucleotide away. Because it lacks the conserved phenylalanine or tryptophan at the end, this CDR3 is likely a read error. The J gene is TRBJ2-7, the V gene TRBV7-2, with TRBD2 matching over 12 bases. This CDR3 has 16 amino acids. The germline V gene encodes CDR1 SGHTA and CDR2 FQGNSA. The V and J ends lost 7 bases and 1 base, in that order; junction bases with no gene match: 8. DNA of the CDR3: TGTGCCAGCACCTGGACTAGCGGGATCGGTTCCTACGAGCAGTACTCC. Translating gives CASTWTSGIGSYEQYS.

This clonotype was seen many times. The chain uses TRBV7-3 and TRBJ1-1, with 7 bases lining up with TRBD1. CDR1 is SGHTA and CDR2 is FQGTGA in the germline V gene. This CDR3 has 16 residues. V dropped 5 bases and J dropped 1; count of bases not matched to a gene: 10. CDR3 sequence reads: CASSLQGLAGNTEAFF. The DNA of the CDR3 is TGTGCCAGCAGCCTACAGGGGCTGGCGGGGAACACTGAAGCTTTCTTT.

The chain carries TRBV28 and TRBJ1-1; D not certain. The length of the CDR3 is 12 residues. V shed 9 bases and J shed 8 bases, with 16 bases lying between them. Germline V gives CDR1 MDHEN, CDR2 SYDVKM. The CDR3 sequence is CASSDTLSEAFF. In nucleotides, the CDR3 is TGTGCCAGTAGTGATACACTTAGCGAAGCTTTCTTT.

The sample holds a few counts of this clonotype. The chain couples TRBV19 to TRBJ1-1; no definite D call. Trimming shortened V by 3 bases and J by 7 bases, and 9 bases separated the two germline ends. The CDR3 consists of 12 residues. Germline-derived CDR1 and CDR2 are LNHDA and SQIVND (reference sequence). In DNA form, the CDR3 reads TGTGCCAGTAGTATCAGGCGAAGTGAAGCTTTCTTT. This encodes CASSIRRSEAFF.